The sequence of this T cell receptor beta chain was determined in a study of Graves' ophthalmopathy and Graves' hyperthyroidism. Study as a whole: Researchers obtained peripheral blood at initial diagnosis, before any treatment had begun.

Study-level findings and limits: The blood repertoire also included most expanded thyroid clonotypes above 0.001 frequency.

The CDR3 covers 14 residues. Germline CDR1 and CDR2: MNHNS and SASEGT. Trimming pared 5 bases from V and 7 bases from J, leaving 14 bases between. Amplifying from RNA transcripts, the study obtained TCR beta CDR3 regions. RT-PCR with HTBI primers came first, then second-round multiplex PCR. TCRdb analysed the multiplex PCR reads with MiXCR anew, one entry per CDR3 protein. This sample has around 40,000 distinct CDR3 sequences; approximately 52% occur once, and the top ten carry roughly 18%. Only one count was recorded for this clonotype. The antigen is undetermined. This receptor was taken from an adult man with Graves' ophthalmopathy. The sample taken for sequencing was peripheral blood. The chain recombines TRBV6-1 with TRBJ2-2; D not resolved. CDR3 nucleotide sequence: TGTGCCAGCAGTCTTGGAACAGATCACGGGGAGCTGTTTTTT. Encoded protein: CASSLGTDHGELFF.